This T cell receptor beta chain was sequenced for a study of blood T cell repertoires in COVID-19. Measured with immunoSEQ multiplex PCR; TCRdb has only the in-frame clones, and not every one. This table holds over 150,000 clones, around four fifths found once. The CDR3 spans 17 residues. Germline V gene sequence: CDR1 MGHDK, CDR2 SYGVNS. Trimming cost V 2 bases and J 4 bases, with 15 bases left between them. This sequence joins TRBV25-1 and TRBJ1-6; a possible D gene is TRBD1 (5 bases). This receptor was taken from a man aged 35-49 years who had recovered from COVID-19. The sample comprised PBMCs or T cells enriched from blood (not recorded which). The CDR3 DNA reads TGTGCCAGCAGTGAAGGGAGGGCAGGGCGGTATAATTCACCCCTCCACTTT. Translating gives CASSEGRAGRYNSPLHF.